Listed below are T cell receptor beta chains from one sample, sequenced in a study of blood T cell repertoires in COVID-19. TCRdb's table, derived via immunoSEQ multiplex PCR, lists solely in-frame clones and lacks some. The sample holds 45,000 to 55,000 clones, around 87% seen once. Sequencing was carried out using peripheral blood. These receptor sequences come from a man between 45 and 60 years old with active COVID-19. Both conserved end residues are part of each CDR3. Each record gives: J gene, V gene, D gene, clone size, CDR3 protein, CDR3 DNA. The D gene is left open where the match is weak. Size values are once, few and many counts, or a class for expanded clones, and some rows have none.

J gene: TRBJ1-6
V gene: TRBV27
D gene: .
clone size: .
CDR3 protein: CASRRQAWDSPLHF
CDR3 DNA: TGTGCCAGCAGACGACAGGCCTGGGATTCACCCCTCCACTTT

J gene: TRBJ1-1
V gene: TRBV5-1
D gene: .
clone size: .
CDR3 protein: CASSLTQGRMFEAFF
CDR3 DNA: TGCGCCAGCAGCTTGACGCAGGGGCGCATGTTCGAAGCTTTCTTT

J gene: TRBJ1-2
V gene: TRBV29-1
D gene: .
clone size: .
CDR3 protein: CSVVQPSYGYTF
CDR3 DNA: TGCAGCGTTGTACAGCCCAGCTATGGCTACACCTTC

J gene: TRBJ2-7
V gene: TRBV7-2
D gene: .
clone size: .
CDR3 protein: CASSFGSGPLYEQYF
CDR3 DNA: TGTGCCAGCAGCTTCGGATCGGGTCCCCTCTACGAGCAGTACTTC

J gene: TRBJ2-7
V gene: TRBV7-9
D gene: .
clone size: .
CDR3 protein: CASSSGVSGEQYF
CDR3 DNA: TGTGCCAGCAGTTCAGGGGTGTCCGGGGAGCAGTACTTC

J gene: TRBJ1-5
V gene: TRBV5-1
D gene: TRBD1
clone size: .
CDR3 protein: CASSLGQPNQPQHF
CDR3 DNA: TGCGCCAGCAGCCTGGGACAGCCCAATCAGCCCCAGCATTTT

J gene: TRBJ2-7
V gene: TRBV6-2/TRBV6-3
D gene: TRBD2
clone size: .
CDR3 protein: CASSYPTSGRALYEQYF
CDR3 DNA: TGTGCCAGCAGTTACCCGACTAGCGGGAGGGCCTTGTACGAGCAGTACTTC

J gene: TRBJ2-1
V gene: TRBV28
D gene: TRBD1
clone size: .
CDR3 protein: CASQGAGNEQFF
CDR3 DNA: TGTGCCAGTCAGGGGGCAGGCAATGAGCAGTTCTTC

J gene: TRBJ1-5
V gene: TRBV29-1
D gene: .
clone size: .
CDR3 protein: CSVVEGGSQPQHF
CDR3 DNA: TGCAGCGTTGTAGAGGGGGGGAGTCAGCCCCAGCATTTT

J gene: TRBJ1-3
V gene: TRBV7-2
D gene: TRBD1
clone size: once
CDR3 protein: CASSVGQGSRVGNTIYF
CDR3 DNA: TGTGCCAGCAGCGTTGGACAGGGTTCGAGGGTTGGAAACACCATATATTTT

J gene: TRBJ1-5
V gene: TRBV12-3/TRBV12-4
D gene: .
clone size: once
CDR3 protein: CASSFSSNQPQHF
CDR3 DNA: TGTGCCAGCAGTTTCAGTAGCAATCAGCCCCAGCATTTT

J gene: TRBJ1-2
V gene: TRBV24-1
D gene: TRBD1
clone size: .
CDR3 protein: CATSDSRTGGEGYTF
CDR3 DNA: TGTGCCACCAGTGATTCTCGGACAGGGGGCGAGGGCTACACCTTC

J gene: TRBJ2-2
V gene: TRBV3-1/TRBV3-2
D gene: TRBD2
clone size: .
CDR3 protein: CASSQEALAGGPNTGELFF
CDR3 DNA: TGTGCCAGCAGCCAAGAGGCCCTAGCGGGGGGCCCTAACACCGGGGAGCTGTTTTTT

J gene: TRBJ1-1
V gene: TRBV6-4
D gene: .
clone size: .
CDR3 protein: CASKRDWNTEAFF
CDR3 DNA: TGTGCCAGCAAACGGGACTGGAACACTGAAGCTTTCTTT

J gene: TRBJ1-4
V gene: TRBV9
D gene: .
clone size: .
CDR3 protein: CASSPGTPNPFNEKLFF
CDR3 DNA: TGTGCCAGCAGCCCTGGGACACCAAACCCCTTTAATGAAAAACTGTTTTTT

J gene: TRBJ2-3
V gene: TRBV21-1
D gene: .
clone size: .
CDR3 protein: CASSKNPDRESTDTQYF
CDR3 DNA: TGTGCCAGCAGCAAAAACCCCGACAGGGAGTCGACAGATACGCAGTATTTT

J gene: TRBJ2-3
V gene: TRBV5-6
D gene: TRBD2
clone size: .
CDR3 protein: CASSSARLADYRGDTQYF
CDR3 DNA: TGTGCCAGCAGCTCCGCTAGACTAGCGGATTACCGGGGAGATACGCAGTATTTT

J gene: TRBJ1-1
V gene: TRBV27
D gene: .
clone size: .
CDR3 protein: CASSQTNGAEAFF
CDR3 DNA: TGTGCCAGCAGCCAAACCAACGGAGCTGAAGCTTTCTTT

J gene: TRBJ2-7
V gene: TRBV3-1/TRBV3-2
D gene: .
clone size: .
CDR3 protein: CASSLTNVYEQYF
CDR3 DNA: TGTGCCAGCAGTCTGACTAACGTCTACGAGCAGTACTTC

J gene: TRBJ1-5
V gene: TRBV5-1
D gene: .
clone size: few
CDR3 protein: CASSLEGGRNNQPQHF
CDR3 DNA: TGCGCCAGCAGCTTGGAGGGGGGGCGGAATAATCAGCCCCAGCATTTT

J gene: TRBJ1-4
V gene: TRBV5-1
D gene: TRBD1
clone size: .
CDR3 protein: CASSLGDSLNEKLFF
CDR3 DNA: TGCGCCAGCAGCTTGGGGGACAGTCTTAATGAAAAACTGTTTTTT

J gene: TRBJ2-5
V gene: TRBV9
D gene: TRBD2
clone size: .
CDR3 protein: CASSGGTLAGVWETQYF
CDR3 DNA: TGTGCCAGCAGCGGGGGGACCCTAGCGGGAGTTTGGGAGACCCAGTACTTC

J gene: TRBJ2-5
V gene: TRBV28
D gene: .
clone size: once
CDR3 protein: CASSLPIASQETQYF
CDR3 DNA: TGTGCCAGCAGTCTACCCATAGCGTCCCAAGAGACCCAGTACTTC

J gene: TRBJ2-2
V gene: TRBV18
D gene: TRBD2
clone size: .
CDR3 protein: CASSQSGSRTGELFF
CDR3 DNA: TGTGCCAGCTCACAAAGCGGGAGTAGGACCGGGGAGCTGTTTTTT

J gene: TRBJ2-1
V gene: TRBV28
D gene: .
clone size: .
CDR3 protein: CASSFTGSSYNEQFF
CDR3 DNA: TGTGCCAGCAGTTTTACGGGAAGCTCCTACAATGAGCAGTTCTTC

J gene: TRBJ1-1
V gene: TRBV18
D gene: .
clone size: .
CDR3 protein: CASSPLSGEAFF
CDR3 DNA: TGTGCCAGCTCACCACTTTCAGGTGAAGCTTTCTTT

J gene: TRBJ1-5
V gene: TRBV28
D gene: .
clone size: .
CDR3 protein: CASRFGADQPQHF
CDR3 DNA: TGTGCCAGCAGATTTGGGGCTGATCAGCCCCAGCATTTT

J gene: TRBJ2-1
V gene: TRBV6-5
D gene: TRBD2
clone size: .
CDR3 protein: CASTPSGGNHEQFF
CDR3 DNA: TGTGCCAGCACTCCTAGCGGGGGAAATCATGAGCAGTTCTTC

J gene: TRBJ2-1
V gene: TRBV24-1
D gene: .
clone size: few
CDR3 protein: CATSDPGERWFF
CDR3 DNA: TGTGCCACCAGTGACCCGGGGGAGCGGTGGTTCTTC

J gene: TRBJ1-5
V gene: TRBV4-1
D gene: .
clone size: .
CDR3 protein: CASSLGHLSNQPQHF
CDR3 DNA: TGCGCCAGCAGCTTAGGACACCTTAGCAATCAGCCCCAGCATTTT

J gene: TRBJ1-1
V gene: TRBV2
D gene: TRBD1
clone size: .
CDR3 protein: CASRGQAVPEAFF
CDR3 DNA: TGTGCCAGCCGGGGACAGGCGGTCCCTGAAGCTTTCTTT

J gene: TRBJ2-1
V gene: TRBV11-3
D gene: TRBD2
clone size: .
CDR3 protein: CASSFLAGGANEQFF
CDR3 DNA: TGTGCCAGCAGCTTTCTCGCGGGAGGGGCCAATGAGCAGTTCTTC

J gene: TRBJ1-5
V gene: TRBV28
D gene: .
clone size: .
CDR3 protein: CASSLISNQPQHF
CDR3 DNA: TGTGCCAGCAGTTTAATTAGTAATCAGCCCCAGCATTTT

J gene: TRBJ1-3
V gene: TRBV7-3
D gene: .
clone size: .
CDR3 protein: CASSQGAGNTIYF
CDR3 DNA: TGTGCCAGCAGCCAAGGGGCTGGAAACACCATATATTTT

J gene: TRBJ1-2
V gene: TRBV28
D gene: .
clone size: .
CDR3 protein: CASSLTEPNYGYTF
CDR3 DNA: TGTGCCAGCAGCCTGACAGAACCTAACTATGGCTACACCTTC

J gene: TRBJ1-2
V gene: TRBV29-1
D gene: .
clone size: .
CDR3 protein: CSVSQGNYGYTF
CDR3 DNA: TGCAGCGTGTCACAGGGAAACTATGGCTACACCTTC

J gene: TRBJ2-3
V gene: TRBV5-1
D gene: .
clone size: .
CDR3 protein: CASSQGDPGTDTQYF
CDR3 DNA: TGCGCCAGCAGTCAGGGCGACCCCGGCACAGATACGCAGTATTTT

J gene: TRBJ1-2
V gene: TRBV4-1
D gene: .
clone size: once
CDR3 protein: CASSRPDSYYGYTF
CDR3 DNA: TGCGCCAGCAGCCGACCGGACAGCTACTATGGCTACACCTTC

J gene: TRBJ1-3
V gene: TRBV3-1/TRBV3-2
D gene: .
clone size: once
CDR3 protein: CATNTPGLGNTIYF
CDR3 DNA: TGTGCCACCAACACCCCTGGTTTAGGAAACACCATATATTTT

J gene: TRBJ1-6
V gene: TRBV27
D gene: TRBD1
clone size: .
CDR3 protein: CASRGDRSSYNSPLHF
CDR3 DNA: TGTGCCAGCAGAGGGGACAGGAGCTCCTATAATTCACCCCTCCACTTT

J gene: TRBJ2-2
V gene: TRBV9
D gene: .
clone size: .
CDR3 protein: CATQGTNTGELFF
CDR3 DNA: TGTGCCACGCAGGGTACGAACACCGGGGAGCTGTTTTTT

J gene: TRBJ2-3
V gene: TRBV7-3
D gene: TRBD2
clone size: .
CDR3 protein: CASSSLAGGLDTQYF
CDR3 DNA: TGTGCCAGCAGCTCCCTAGCGGGGGGCCTAGATACGCAGTATTTT

J gene: TRBJ2-7
V gene: TRBV7-6
D gene: .
clone size: .
CDR3 protein: CASSPTPARSSYEQYF
CDR3 DNA: TGTGCCAGCAGCCCCACTCCAGCTAGGAGCTCCTACGAGCAGTACTTC

J gene: TRBJ2-2
V gene: TRBV7-3
D gene: .
clone size: once
CDR3 protein: CASSLDTGELFF
CDR3 DNA: TGTGCCAGCAGTCTCGACACCGGGGAGCTGTTTTTT

J gene: TRBJ1-1
V gene: TRBV5-6
D gene: .
clone size: .
CDR3 protein: CASSPGSDEAFF
CDR3 DNA: TGTGCCAGCAGCCCCGGGAGTGATGAAGCTTTCTTT

J gene: TRBJ2-7
V gene: TRBV3-1/TRBV3-2
D gene: .
clone size: .
CDR3 protein: CASSQEEGRVGEQYF
CDR3 DNA: TGTGCCAGCAGCCAAGAGGAGGGCAGGGTTGGTGAGCAGTACTTC

J gene: TRBJ2-7
V gene: TRBV4-1
D gene: TRBD2
clone size: few
CDR3 protein: CASSQALGGTGQYF
CDR3 DNA: TGCGCCAGCAGCCAAGCCCTGGGGGGGACTGGGCAGTACTTC

J gene: TRBJ2-2
V gene: TRBV3-1/TRBV3-2
D gene: TRBD1
clone size: .
CDR3 protein: CASSRRQGGTGELFF
CDR3 DNA: TGTGCCAGCAGCCGCCGACAGGGTGGCACCGGGGAGCTGTTTTTT

J gene: TRBJ1-1
V gene: TRBV5-4
D gene: .
clone size: .
CDR3 protein: CASSEKGLVGTEAFF
CDR3 DNA: TGTGCCAGCAGCGAAAAGGGGCTAGTGGGCACTGAAGCTTTCTTT

J gene: TRBJ1-1
V gene: TRBV5-1
D gene: TRBD1
clone size: .
CDR3 protein: CASSSGTGGTEAFF
CDR3 DNA: TGCGCCAGCAGCTCCGGGACAGGGGGCACTGAAGCTTTCTTT

J gene: TRBJ2-3
V gene: TRBV30
D gene: .
clone size: .
CDR3 protein: CAWNKGGAGDTQYF
CDR3 DNA: TGTGCCTGGAACAAAGGGGGGGCCGGAGATACGCAGTATTTT

J gene: TRBJ2-1
V gene: TRBV27
D gene: TRBD2
clone size: .
CDR3 protein: CASSGLASSDNEQFF
CDR3 DNA: TGTGCCAGCAGCGGACTAGCGTCCTCCGACAATGAGCAGTTCTTC